The 5 T cell receptor beta chains presented below share a single source sample, sequenced in a study of T cell responses to AZD1222 COVID-19 vaccine. Repertoires were generated with immunoSEQ multiplex PCR, while TCRdb's copy carries only in-frame clones and drops some. The table has over 150,000 clones, approximately 92% seen once. Sequenced material: peripheral blood, taken 28 days after the second dose of the MenACWY control vaccine. The receptors here all came from an adult who received the MenACWY meningococcal vaccine as a control.

The chain has TRBV6-5 and TRBJ1-2; a possible D gene is TRBD1 (5 bases). This CDR3 has 12 residues. Germline V gene sequence: CDR1 MNHEY, CDR2 SVGAGI. The V gene lost 4 bases and the J gene lost 4 bases, with 7 bases spanning the gap. The CDR3 loop is CASSFGTYGYTF. CDR3 DNA sequence: TGTGCCAGCAGTTTCGGGACCTATGGCTACACCTTC.

The V and J genes are TRBV5-4 and TRBJ1-2; TRBD1 is a possible D gene (5 bases). Trimming pared 5 bases from V and 3 bases from J, leaving 14 bases between. CDR3 length: 14 residues. Germline CDR1 SGHNT, CDR2 YYREEE (reference sequence). The CDR3 DNA sequence: TGTGCCAGCAGATCCTGGGGGATTGACTATGGCTACACCTTC. Translating it yields CASRSWGIDYGYTF.

The chain recombines TRBV4-2 with TRBJ1-1, with D possibly being TRBD1 (5 bases). V dropped 0 bases and J dropped 4 bases, with 12 bases sitting between them. This CDR3 contains 15 residues. Germline values: CDR1 LGHNA, CDR2 YNFKEQ. The chain's CDR3 is CASSQDKWGSTEAFF. The CDR3, as DNA: TGTGCCAGCAGCCAAGATAAATGGGGGAGCACTGAAGCTTTCTTT.

This clone was seen more than once but under ten times. The chain joins TRBV20-1 to TRBJ1-2; maybe TRBD1 (6 bases). The CDR3 spans 11 residues. Germline V gene lookup returns CDR1 DFQATT and CDR2 SNEGSKA (reference sequence). Trimming removed 7 bases at V and 2 bases at J, with 8 bases between. CDR3 sequence: CSVQGNYGYTF. The CDR3 coding sequence is TGCAGTGTGCAGGGGAACTATGGCTACACCTTC.

The chain is built from TRBV4-2 and TRBJ1-3; 9 nucleotides line up with TRBD1. With V trimmed by 4 bases and J by 2 bases, 6 bases remained unmatched. This CDR3 contains 16 residues. Germline V CDR1 and CDR2: LGHNA, YNFKEQ. The CDR3 loop is CASSPLGTGTGNTIYF. The CDR3 DNA reads TGTGCCAGCAGCCCCCTAGGGACAGGGACTGGAAACACCATATATTTT.